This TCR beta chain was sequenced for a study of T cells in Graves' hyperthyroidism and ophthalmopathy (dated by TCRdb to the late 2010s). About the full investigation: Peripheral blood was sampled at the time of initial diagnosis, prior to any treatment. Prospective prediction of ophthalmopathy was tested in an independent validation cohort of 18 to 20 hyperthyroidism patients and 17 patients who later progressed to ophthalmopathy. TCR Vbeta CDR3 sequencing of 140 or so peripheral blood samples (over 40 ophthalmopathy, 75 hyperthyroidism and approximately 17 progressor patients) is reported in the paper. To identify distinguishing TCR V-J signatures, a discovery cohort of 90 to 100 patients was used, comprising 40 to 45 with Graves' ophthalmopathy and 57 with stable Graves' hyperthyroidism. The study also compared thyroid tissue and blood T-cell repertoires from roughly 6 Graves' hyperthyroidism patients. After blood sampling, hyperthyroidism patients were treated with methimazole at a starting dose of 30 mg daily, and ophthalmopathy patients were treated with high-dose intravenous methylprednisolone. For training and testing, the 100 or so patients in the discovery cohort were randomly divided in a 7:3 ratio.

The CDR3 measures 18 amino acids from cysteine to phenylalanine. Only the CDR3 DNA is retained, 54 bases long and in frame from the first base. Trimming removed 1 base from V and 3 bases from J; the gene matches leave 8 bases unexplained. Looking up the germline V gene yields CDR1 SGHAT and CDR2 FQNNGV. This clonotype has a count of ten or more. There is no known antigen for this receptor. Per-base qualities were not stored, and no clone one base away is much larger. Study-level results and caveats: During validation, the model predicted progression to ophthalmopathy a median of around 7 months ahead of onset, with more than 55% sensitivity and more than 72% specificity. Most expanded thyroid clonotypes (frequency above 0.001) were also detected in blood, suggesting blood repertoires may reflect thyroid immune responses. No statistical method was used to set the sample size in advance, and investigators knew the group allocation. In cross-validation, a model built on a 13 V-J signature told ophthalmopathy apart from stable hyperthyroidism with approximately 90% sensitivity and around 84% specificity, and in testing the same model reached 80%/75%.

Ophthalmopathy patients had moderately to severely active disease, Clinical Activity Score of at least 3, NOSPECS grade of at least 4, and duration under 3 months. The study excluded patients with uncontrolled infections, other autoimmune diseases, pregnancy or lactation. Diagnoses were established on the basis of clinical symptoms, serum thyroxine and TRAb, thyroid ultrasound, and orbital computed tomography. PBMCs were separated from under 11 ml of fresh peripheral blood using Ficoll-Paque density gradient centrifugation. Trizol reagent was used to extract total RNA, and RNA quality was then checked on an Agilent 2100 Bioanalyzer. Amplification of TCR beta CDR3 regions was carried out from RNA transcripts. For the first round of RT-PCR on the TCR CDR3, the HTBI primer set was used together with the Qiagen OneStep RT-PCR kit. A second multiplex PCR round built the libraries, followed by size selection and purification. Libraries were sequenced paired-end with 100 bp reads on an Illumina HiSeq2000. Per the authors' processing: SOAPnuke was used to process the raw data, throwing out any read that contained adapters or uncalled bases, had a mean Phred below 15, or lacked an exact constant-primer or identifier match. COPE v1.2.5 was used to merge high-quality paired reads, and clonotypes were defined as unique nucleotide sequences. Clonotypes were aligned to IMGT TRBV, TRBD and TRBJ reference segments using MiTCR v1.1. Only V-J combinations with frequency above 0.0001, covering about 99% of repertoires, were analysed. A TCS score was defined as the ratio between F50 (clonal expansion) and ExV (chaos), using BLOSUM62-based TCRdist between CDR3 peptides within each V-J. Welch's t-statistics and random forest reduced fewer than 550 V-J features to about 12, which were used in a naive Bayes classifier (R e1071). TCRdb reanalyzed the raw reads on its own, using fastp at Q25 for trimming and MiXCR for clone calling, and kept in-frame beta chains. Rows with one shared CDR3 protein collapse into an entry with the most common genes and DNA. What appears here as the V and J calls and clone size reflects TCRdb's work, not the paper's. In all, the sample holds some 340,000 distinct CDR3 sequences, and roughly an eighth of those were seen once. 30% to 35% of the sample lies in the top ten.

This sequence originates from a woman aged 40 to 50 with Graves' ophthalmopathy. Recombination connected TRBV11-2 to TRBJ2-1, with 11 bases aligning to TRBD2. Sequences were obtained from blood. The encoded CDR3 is CASSLGLAGPYDYNEQFF. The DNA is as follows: TGTGCCAGCAGCTTAGGACTAGCGGGGCCGTACGACTACAATGAGCAGTTCTTC.